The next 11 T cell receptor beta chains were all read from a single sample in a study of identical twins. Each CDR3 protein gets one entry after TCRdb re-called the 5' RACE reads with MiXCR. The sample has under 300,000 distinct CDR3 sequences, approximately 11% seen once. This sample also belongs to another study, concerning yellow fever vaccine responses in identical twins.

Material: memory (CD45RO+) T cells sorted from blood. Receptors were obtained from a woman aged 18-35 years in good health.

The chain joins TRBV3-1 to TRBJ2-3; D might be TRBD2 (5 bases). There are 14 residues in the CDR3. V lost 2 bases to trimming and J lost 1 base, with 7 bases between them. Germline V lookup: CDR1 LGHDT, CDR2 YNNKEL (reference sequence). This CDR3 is CASSQTRGTDTQYF. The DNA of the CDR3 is TGTGCCAGCAGCCAAACTAGGGGCACAGATACGCAGTATTTT.

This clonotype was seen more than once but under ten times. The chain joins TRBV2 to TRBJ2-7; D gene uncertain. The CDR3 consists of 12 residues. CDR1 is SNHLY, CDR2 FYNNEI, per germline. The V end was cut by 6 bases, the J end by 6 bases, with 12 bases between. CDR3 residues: CASSQVTSEQYF. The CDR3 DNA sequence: TGTGCCAGCAGCCAGGTAACGTCCGAGCAGTACTTC. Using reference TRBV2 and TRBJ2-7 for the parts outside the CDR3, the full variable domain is EPEVTQTPSHQVTQMGQEVILRCVPISNHLYFYWYRQILGQKVEFLVSFYNNEISEKSEIFDDQFSVERPDGSNFTLKIRSTKLEDSAMYFCASSQVTSEQYFGPGTRLTVT.

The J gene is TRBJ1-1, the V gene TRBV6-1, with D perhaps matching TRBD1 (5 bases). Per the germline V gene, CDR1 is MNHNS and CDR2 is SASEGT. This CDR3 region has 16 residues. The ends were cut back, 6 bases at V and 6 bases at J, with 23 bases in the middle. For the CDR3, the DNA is TGTGCCAGCAGCCTTTTGGGACTGACGCTTAGCCCTGAAGCTTTCTTT. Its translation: CASSLLGLTLSPEAFF.

CDR3 sequence: CASSLMLSDTQYF. CDR3 in DNA: TGCGCCAGCAGCTTGATGCTTTCAGATACGCAGTATTTT. V is TRBV5-1 and J is TRBJ2-3; no definite D call. Per germline, CDR1 SGHRS and CDR2 YFSETQ. CDR3 size: 13 residues. V was shortened by 1 base and J by 4 bases, with 7 bases between the two germline ends.

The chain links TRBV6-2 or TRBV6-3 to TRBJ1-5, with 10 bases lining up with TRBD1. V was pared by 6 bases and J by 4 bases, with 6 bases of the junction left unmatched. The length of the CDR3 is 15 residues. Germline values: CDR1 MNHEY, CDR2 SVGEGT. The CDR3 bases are TGTGCCAGCAGCTACGACAGGGGGCGAAATCAGCCCCAGCATTTT. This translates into CASSYDRGRNQPQHF.

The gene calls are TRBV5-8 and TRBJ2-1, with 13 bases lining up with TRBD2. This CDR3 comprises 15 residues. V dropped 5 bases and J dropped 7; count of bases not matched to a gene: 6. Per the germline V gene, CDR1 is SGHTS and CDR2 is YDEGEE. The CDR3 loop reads CASRPGTSGINEQFF. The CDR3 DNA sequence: TGTGCCAGCAGACCCGGGACTAGCGGGATAAATGAGCAGTTCTTC.

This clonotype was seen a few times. Here the CDR3 reads CASSVRLGLAGTDTQYF. Here the CDR3 DNA reads TGTGCCAGCAGCGTCCGCCTTGGACTAGCGGGCACAGATACGCAGTATTTT. V usage is TRBV7-2 and J usage is TRBJ2-3; 10 nucleotides agree with TRBD2. Germline trimming cut 5 bases from V and 1 base from J; bases unmatched to any gene: 9. From germline, CDR1 is SGHTA and CDR2 FQGNSA. There are 17 residues in the CDR3.

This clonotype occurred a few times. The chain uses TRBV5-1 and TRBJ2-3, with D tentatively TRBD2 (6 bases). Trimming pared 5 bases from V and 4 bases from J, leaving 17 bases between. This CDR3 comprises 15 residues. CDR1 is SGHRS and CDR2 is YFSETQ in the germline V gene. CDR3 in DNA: TGCGCCAGCAGAGATCGTGGCGGGGCTTCAGATACGCAGTATTTT. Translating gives CASRDRGGASDTQYF. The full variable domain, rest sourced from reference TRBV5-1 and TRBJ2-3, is KAGVTQTPRYLIKTRGQQVTLSCSPISGHRSVSWYQQTPGQGLQFLFEYFSETQRNKGNFPGRFSGRQFSNSRSEMNVSTLELGDSALYLCASRDRGGASDTQYFGPGTRLTVL.

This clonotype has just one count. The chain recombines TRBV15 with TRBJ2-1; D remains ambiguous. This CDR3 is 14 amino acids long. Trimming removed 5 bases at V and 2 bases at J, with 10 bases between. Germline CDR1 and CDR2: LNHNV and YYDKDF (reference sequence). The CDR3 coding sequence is TGTGCCACCAGCGAACGGGCAACCTACAATGAGCAGTTCTTC. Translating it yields CATSERATYNEQFF.

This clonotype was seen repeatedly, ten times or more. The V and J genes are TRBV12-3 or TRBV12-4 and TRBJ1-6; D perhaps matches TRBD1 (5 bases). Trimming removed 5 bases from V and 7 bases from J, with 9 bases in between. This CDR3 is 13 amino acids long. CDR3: CASSPGLNSPLHF. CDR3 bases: TGTGCCAGCAGTCCAGGGTTGAATTCACCCCTCCACTTT.

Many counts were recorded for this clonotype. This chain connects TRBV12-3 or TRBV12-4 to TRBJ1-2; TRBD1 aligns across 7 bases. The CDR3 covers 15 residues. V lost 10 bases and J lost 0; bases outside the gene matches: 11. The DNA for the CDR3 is TGTGCCACCACAGGGACAGCAACACCTAACTATGGCTACACCTTC. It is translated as CATTGTATPNYGYTF.